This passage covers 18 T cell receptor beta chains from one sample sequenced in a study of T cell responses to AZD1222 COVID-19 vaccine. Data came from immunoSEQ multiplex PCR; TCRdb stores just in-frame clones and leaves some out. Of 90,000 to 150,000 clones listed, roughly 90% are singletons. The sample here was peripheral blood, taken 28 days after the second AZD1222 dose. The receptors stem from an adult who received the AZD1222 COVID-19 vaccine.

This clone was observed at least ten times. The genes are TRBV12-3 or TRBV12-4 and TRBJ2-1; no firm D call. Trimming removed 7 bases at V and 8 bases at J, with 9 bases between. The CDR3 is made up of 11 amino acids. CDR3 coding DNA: TGTGCCAGCACCAATAATGATGAGCAGTTCTTC. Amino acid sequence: CASTNNDEQFF.

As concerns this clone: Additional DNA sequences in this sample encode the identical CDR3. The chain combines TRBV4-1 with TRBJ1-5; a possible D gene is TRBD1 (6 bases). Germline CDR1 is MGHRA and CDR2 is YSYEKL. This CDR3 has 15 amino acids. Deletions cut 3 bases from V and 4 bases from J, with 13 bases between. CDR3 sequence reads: CASSQDTGSNQPQHF. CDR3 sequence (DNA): TGCGCCAGCAGCCAGGACACAGGGTCAAATCAGCCCCAGCATTTT.

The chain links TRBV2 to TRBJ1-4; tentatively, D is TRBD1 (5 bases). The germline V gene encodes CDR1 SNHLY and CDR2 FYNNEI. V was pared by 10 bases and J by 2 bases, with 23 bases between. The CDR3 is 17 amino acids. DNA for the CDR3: TGTGCCATCCCCCGGGACCCTCGCCAAGGGACTAATGAAAAACTGTTTTTT. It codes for CAIPRDPRQGTNEKLFF.

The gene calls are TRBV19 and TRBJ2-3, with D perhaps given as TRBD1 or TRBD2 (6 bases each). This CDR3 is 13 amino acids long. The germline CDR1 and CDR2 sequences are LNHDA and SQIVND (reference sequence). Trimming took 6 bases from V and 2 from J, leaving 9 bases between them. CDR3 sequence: CASSRGPTDTQYF. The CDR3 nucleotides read TGTGCCAGTAGCCGGGGGCCCACAGATACGCAGTATTTT.

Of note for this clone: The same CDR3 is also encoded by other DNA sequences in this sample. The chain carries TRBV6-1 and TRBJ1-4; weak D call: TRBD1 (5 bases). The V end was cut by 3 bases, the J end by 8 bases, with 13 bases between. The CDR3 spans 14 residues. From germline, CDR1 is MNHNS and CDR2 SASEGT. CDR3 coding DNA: TGTGCCAGCAGTGACGGGGGAGCGGGAGAAAAACTGTTTTTT. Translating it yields CASSDGGAGEKLFF.

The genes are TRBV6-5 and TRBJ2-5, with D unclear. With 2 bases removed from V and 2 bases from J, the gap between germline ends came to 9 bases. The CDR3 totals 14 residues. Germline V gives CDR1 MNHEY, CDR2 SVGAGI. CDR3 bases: TGTGCCAGCAGTTACACCAGTGGTCAAGAGACCCAGTACTTC. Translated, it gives CASSYTSGQETQYF.

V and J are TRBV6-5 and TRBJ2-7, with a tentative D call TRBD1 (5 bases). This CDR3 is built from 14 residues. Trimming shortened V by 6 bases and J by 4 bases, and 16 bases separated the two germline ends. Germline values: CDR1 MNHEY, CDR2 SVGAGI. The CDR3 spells CASSRPWGAYEQYF. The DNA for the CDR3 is TGTGCCAGCAGCCGACCGTGGGGCGCTTACGAGCAGTACTTC.

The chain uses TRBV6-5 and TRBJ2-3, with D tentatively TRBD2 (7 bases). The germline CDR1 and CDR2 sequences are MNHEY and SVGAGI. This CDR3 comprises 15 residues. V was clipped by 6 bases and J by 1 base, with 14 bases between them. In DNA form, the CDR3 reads TGTGCCAGCAGACTCGGGGGGCTCGGCACAGATACGCAGTATTTT. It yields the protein CASRLGGLGTDTQYF.

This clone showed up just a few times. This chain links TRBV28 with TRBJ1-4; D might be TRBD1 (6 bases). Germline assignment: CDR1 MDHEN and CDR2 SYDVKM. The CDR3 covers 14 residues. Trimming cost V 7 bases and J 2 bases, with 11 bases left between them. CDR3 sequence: CASTWGLTNEKLFF. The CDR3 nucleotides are TGTGCCAGCACGTGGGGGCTGACTAATGAAAAACTGTTTTTT.

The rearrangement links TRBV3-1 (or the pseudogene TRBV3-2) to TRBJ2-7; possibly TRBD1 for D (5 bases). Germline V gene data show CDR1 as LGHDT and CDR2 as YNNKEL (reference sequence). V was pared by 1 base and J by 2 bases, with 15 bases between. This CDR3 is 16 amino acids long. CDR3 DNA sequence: TGTGCCAGCAGCCAAGGTTTCCCAGGGCCGACCTACGAGCAGTACTTC. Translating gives CASSQGFPGPTYEQYF.

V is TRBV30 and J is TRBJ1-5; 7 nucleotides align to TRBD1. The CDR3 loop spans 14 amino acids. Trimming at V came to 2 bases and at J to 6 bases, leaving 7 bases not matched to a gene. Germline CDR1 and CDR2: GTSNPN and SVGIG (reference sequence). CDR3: CAWSITGVPQPQHF. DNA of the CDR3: TGTGCCTGGAGTATAACAGGGGTCCCTCAGCCCCAGCATTTT. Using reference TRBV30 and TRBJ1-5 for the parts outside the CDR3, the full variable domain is SQTIHQWPATLVQPVGSPLSLECTVEGTSNPNLYWYRQAAGRGLQLLFYSVGIGQISSEVPQNLSASRPQDRQFILSSKKLLLSDSGFYLCAWSITGVPQPQHFGDGTRLSIL.

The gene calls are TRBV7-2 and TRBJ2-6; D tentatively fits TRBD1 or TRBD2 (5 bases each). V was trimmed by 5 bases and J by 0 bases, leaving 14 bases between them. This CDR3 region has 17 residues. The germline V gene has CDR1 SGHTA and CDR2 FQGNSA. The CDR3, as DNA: TGTGCCAGCAGCCGCAGAGGGGCCTCCTCTGGGGCCAACGTCCTGACTTTC. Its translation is CASSRRGASSGANVLTF.

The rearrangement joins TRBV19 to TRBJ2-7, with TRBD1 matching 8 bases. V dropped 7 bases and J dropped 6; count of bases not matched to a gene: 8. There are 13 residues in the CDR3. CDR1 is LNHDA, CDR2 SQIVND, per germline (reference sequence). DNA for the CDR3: TGTGCCAGTACCCCGACAGGGGAAGGCGAGCAGTACTTC. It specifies CASTPTGEGEQYF. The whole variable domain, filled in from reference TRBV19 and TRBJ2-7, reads DGGITQSPKYLFRKEGQNVTLSCEQNLNHDAMYWYRQDPGQGLRLIYYSQIVNDFQKGDIAEGYSVSREKKESFPLTVTSAQKNPTAFYLCASTPTGEGEQYFGPGTRLTVT.

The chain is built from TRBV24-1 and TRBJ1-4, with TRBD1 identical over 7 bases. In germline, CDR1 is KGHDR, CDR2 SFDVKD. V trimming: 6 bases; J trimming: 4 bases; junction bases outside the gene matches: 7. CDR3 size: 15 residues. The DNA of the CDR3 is TGTGCCACCAGTAGAGACCGGGACAGTAATGAAAAACTGTTTTTT. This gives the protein CATSRDRDSNEKLFF.

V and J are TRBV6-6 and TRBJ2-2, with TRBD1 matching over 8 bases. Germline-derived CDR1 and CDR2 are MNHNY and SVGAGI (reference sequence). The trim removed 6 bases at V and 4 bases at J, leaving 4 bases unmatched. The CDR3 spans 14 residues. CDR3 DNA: TGTGCCAGCAGAAGGACAGGGAGCACCGGGGAGCTGTTTTTT. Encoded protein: CASRRTGSTGELFF.

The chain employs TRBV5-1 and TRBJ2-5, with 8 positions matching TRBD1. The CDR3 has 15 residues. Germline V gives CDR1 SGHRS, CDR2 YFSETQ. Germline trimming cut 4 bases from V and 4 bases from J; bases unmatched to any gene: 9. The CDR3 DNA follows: TGCGCCAGCAGCGATCAGGGGGCGCTTGGAGAGACCCAGTACTTC. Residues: CASSDQGALGETQYF.

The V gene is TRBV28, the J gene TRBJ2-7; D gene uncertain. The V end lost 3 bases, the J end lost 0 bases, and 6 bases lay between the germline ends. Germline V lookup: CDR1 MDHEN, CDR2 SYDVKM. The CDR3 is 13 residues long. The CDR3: CASSFSSSYEQYF. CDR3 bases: TGTGCCAGCAGTTTTAGTTCCTCCTACGAGCAGTACTTC.

The CDR3 DNA reads TGTGCCAGCAGCCTCCTGACCCCGACGGGACTGTTCGAGAGCGGGGAGCTGTTTTTT. Its protein is CASSLLTPTGLFESGELFF. V usage is TRBV6-2 or TRBV6-3 and J usage is TRBJ2-2, with D tentatively TRBD2 (6 bases). Between the trimmed V and J ends, which lost 6 bases and 7 bases, there was a span of 30 bases. Germline CDR1 MNHEY, CDR2 SVGEGT. The CDR3 sequence is 19 residues long.